These 18 T cell receptor beta chains were all obtained from the same sample, sequenced in a study of cytomegalovirus exposure and HLA in healthy donors. The PCR had 60 Vbeta and 13 Jbeta primers. Data came from immunoSEQ multiplex PCR; TCRdb stores just in-frame clones and leaves some out. In the table there are tens of thousands of clones, 83% of which are singletons. Material for sequencing was PBMCs. These receptors came from a human donor in good health.

Judged by abundance, this clone is medium-sized. This chain joins TRBV6-1 and TRBJ2-4; 7 bases map to TRBD1. CDR1 and CDR2 (germline): MNHNS, SASEGT. The CDR3 runs to 16 residues. After removal of 4 bases from V and 8 bases from J, the junction contained 14 bases not matched to a gene. CDR3 nucleotides: TGTGCCAGCAGTGGAGAGACAGGGAGAGGAGGTGACATTCAGTACTTC. Residues: CASSGETGRGGDIQYF.

J is TRBJ2-1 and V is TRBV14, with 7 positions matching TRBD1. The junction had 6 bases not matched to a gene; V was cut back by 6 bases and J by 1 base. CDR1 is SGHDN, CDR2 FVKESK, per germline. This CDR3 has 15 amino acids. Here the CDR3 reads CASRHSGGSYNEQFF. For the CDR3, the DNA is TGTGCCAGCAGGCACTCAGGGGGATCCTACAATGAGCAGTTCTTC.

V usage is TRBV6-5 and J usage is TRBJ1-2; 8 positions match TRBD1. The V and J ends lost 6 bases and 7 bases, in that order; junction bases with no gene match: 7. The CDR3 totals 13 residues. In germline, CDR1 is MNHEY, CDR2 SVGAGI. The CDR3 region is CASSLDRVLGYTF. CDR3 DNA: TGTGCCAGCAGCCTGGACAGGGTGCTTGGCTACACCTTC.

The V call is TRBV7-3, the J call TRBJ2-1, with 13 nucleotides matching TRBD2. Trimming at V came to 4 bases and at J to 5 bases, leaving 2 bases not matched to a gene. Germline loops: CDR1 SGHTA, CDR2 FQGTGA. The CDR3 runs to 15 residues. CDR3 protein: CASSSGLAGHNEQFF. The CDR3 nucleotides read TGTGCCAGCAGCTCGGGACTAGCGGGGCACAATGAGCAGTTCTTC.

This clone has a handful of counts. Compared with germline, one end of the junction differs, possibly owing to a read error. V gene TRBV7-9 combines with J gene TRBJ1-1; unclear D gene. Germline V gene lookup returns CDR1 SEHNR and CDR2 FQNEAQ (reference sequence). This CDR3 is 13 amino acids long. CDR3 DNA sequence: TGTTCCAGCAGCTTTATGTCGAACACTGAAGCTTTCTTT. It is translated as CSSSFMSNTEAFF.

The chain combines TRBV4-2 with TRBJ1-1; D is ambiguous. CDR1 is LGHNA and CDR2 is YNFKEQ in the germline V gene. This CDR3 is built from 15 residues. Between the trimmed V and J ends, which lost 0 bases and 1 base, there was a span of 9 bases. Here the CDR3 DNA reads TGTGCCAGCAGCCAAGACGAAACAGAGAACACTGAAGCTTTCTTT. It translates to CASSQDETENTEAFF.

This chain uses TRBV2 with TRBJ2-5; the D gene is possibly TRBD1 (5 bases). The closer fit of TRBJ2-7 to the DNA end suggests the J call may be wrong. Per the germline V gene, CDR1 is SNHLY and CDR2 is FYNNEI. There are 15 residues in the CDR3. The CDR3 nucleotides are TGTGCCAGCAGTGAAGCTGGGCAGGGCGGCTCCGAGCAGTACTTC. This translates into CASSEAGQGGSEQYF.

The J gene is TRBJ2-1, the V gene TRBV9; TRBD2 matches at 7 bases. The ends lost 3 bases at V and 7 bases at J; junction bases unmatched: 13. Germline CDR1 SGDLS, CDR2 YYNGEE. This CDR3 contains 16 residues. The CDR3 protein is CASSAPGLADLNEQFF. In DNA, the CDR3 is TGTGCCAGCAGCGCCCCGGGGCTAGCGGATTTAAATGAGCAGTTCTTC.

The genes are TRBV7-6 and TRBJ2-5; 10 bases map to TRBD1. The last part of the DNA fits TRBJ2-7 better; the J call may be wrong. Germline CDR1 reads SGHVS; CDR2 reads FNYEAQ. The CDR3 contains 15 residues. The CDR3 coding sequence is TGTGCCAGCAGCTTAGGTGGGACAGGGGCCTACGAGCAGTACTTC. It yields the protein CASSLGGTGAYEQYF.

The chain is built from TRBV5-1 and TRBJ1-5; D perhaps matches TRBD1 (6 bases). Germline values: CDR1 SGHRS, CDR2 YFSETQ. Trimming stripped 2 bases from V and 4 bases from J, with 7 bases between. The CDR3 sequence is 13 residues long. DNA of the CDR3: TGCGCCAGCAGCTTTGACAGGAATCAGCCCCAGCATTTT. Residues: CASSFDRNQPQHF.

The chain employs TRBV19 and TRBJ1-5, with 10 bases identical to TRBD1. The CDR3 totals 14 residues. V lost 5 bases and J lost 5; bases outside the gene matches: 3. Germline CDR1 reads LNHDA; CDR2 reads SQIVND (reference sequence). Here the CDR3 DNA reads TGTGCCAGTAGTTCGACAGGGGGCGATCAGCCCCAGCATTTT. This encodes CASSSTGGDQPQHF.

The V and J genes are TRBV14 and TRBJ1-6; D is undetermined. V was cut by 3 bases and J by 10 bases, with 7 bases left in between. CDR1 is SGHDN, CDR2 FVKESK, per germline. CDR3 size: 12 residues. The CDR3 spells CASSHRRSPLHF. Here the CDR3 DNA reads TGTGCCAGCAGCCATAGGAGGTCACCCCTCCACTTT.

This clone showed up just once. This sequence joins TRBV9 and TRBJ1-5; TRBD1 is a possible D gene (6 bases). The V gene lost 0 bases and the J gene lost 3 bases, with 10 bases spanning the gap. This CDR3 contains 15 residues. Germline CDR1 reads SGDLS; CDR2 reads YYNGEE. The CDR3 DNA is TGTGCCAGCAGCGTAGAGGCAGGGGTCAATCAGCCCCAGCATTTT. This translates into CASSVEAGVNQPQHF.

The chain uses TRBV7-9 and TRBJ2-5; perhaps TRBD2 as D (6 bases). The germline V gene encodes CDR1 SEHNR and CDR2 FQNEAQ (reference sequence). This CDR3 spans 14 amino acids. V gave up 4 bases and J gave up 5 bases, with 14 bases separating them. CDR3 residues: CASSYKTSGETQYF. The CDR3 DNA reads TGTGCCAGCAGCTACAAGACTAGTGGGGAGACCCAGTACTTC. Drawing the rest from reference TRBV7-9 and TRBJ2-5, the complete variable domain is DTGVSQNPRHKITKRGQNVTFRCDPISEHNRLYWYRQTLGQGPEFLTYFQNEAQLEKSRLLSDRFSAERPKGSFSTLEIQRTEQGDSAMYLCASSYKTSGETQYFGPGTRLLVL.

The rearrangement joins TRBV10-3 to TRBJ2-3, with 11 bases aligning to TRBD2. CDR3 size: 16 residues. Germline V CDR1 and CDR2: ENHRY, SYGVKD. V lost 8 bases to trimming and J lost 0 bases; unmatched junction nucleotides: 7. CDR3 region: CAIAGTSGPSTDTQYF. CDR3 coding DNA: TGTGCCATCGCCGGGACTAGCGGACCTAGCACAGATACGCAGTATTTT.

This chain connects TRBV7-2 to TRBJ2-7; 13 nucleotides agree with TRBD2. Per germline, CDR1 SGHTA and CDR2 FQGNSA. This CDR3 is built from 15 residues. The V segment lost 5 bases and the J segment 4 bases; nucleotides outside the gene matches: 5. The CDR3 region is CASSTGLAGVYEQYF. In nucleotides, the CDR3 is TGTGCCAGCAGCACTGGACTAGCGGGAGTTTACGAGCAGTACTTC.

This chain uses TRBV5-4 with TRBJ1-2; 7 bases align to TRBD1. The CDR3 is 14 amino acids. V gave up 3 bases and J gave up 4 bases; unmatched junction bases: 6. CDR1 SGHNT and CDR2 YYREEE come from the germline V gene (reference sequence). CDR3: CASSSRTGLYGYTF. CDR3 sequence (DNA): TGTGCCAGCAGCTCGCGGACAGGACTCTATGGCTACACCTTC.

This chain joins TRBV10-2 and TRBJ2-7, with 8 bases matching TRBD1. The trim removed 3 bases at V and 2 bases at J, leaving 9 bases unmatched. Germline CDR1 reads WSHSY; CDR2 reads SAAADI. CDR3 size: 16 residues. This chain's CDR3 is CASSDLGQVFTYEQYF. The CDR3 region has the DNA TGCGCCAGCAGTGACCTGGGACAGGTTTTCACCTACGAGCAGTACTTC.